The source of this T cell receptor beta chain is a study of glioma-infiltrating T cells after dendritic cell vaccination. The table came from immunoSEQ multiplex PCR; TCRdb's copy has only in-frame clones and leaves some out. This table has 91,000 or so clones, around 80% appearing once. This clone was observed once. Described time point: after dendritic cell vaccination, including at tumor progression/relapse. Per the germline V gene, CDR1 is GTSNPN and CDR2 is SVGIG (reference sequence). V gave up 2 bases and J gave up 1 base, with 8 bases separating them. The CDR3 spans 13 residues. The sequencing used blood, collected after dendritic cell vaccination. This receptor was taken from a human donor with glioblastoma. The chain joins TRBV30 to TRBJ1-1; possibly TRBD1 for D (6 bases). The CDR3 DNA is TGTGCCTGGAGTACACAGGGGAACACTGAAGCTTTCTTT. It encodes CAWSTQGNTEAFF.